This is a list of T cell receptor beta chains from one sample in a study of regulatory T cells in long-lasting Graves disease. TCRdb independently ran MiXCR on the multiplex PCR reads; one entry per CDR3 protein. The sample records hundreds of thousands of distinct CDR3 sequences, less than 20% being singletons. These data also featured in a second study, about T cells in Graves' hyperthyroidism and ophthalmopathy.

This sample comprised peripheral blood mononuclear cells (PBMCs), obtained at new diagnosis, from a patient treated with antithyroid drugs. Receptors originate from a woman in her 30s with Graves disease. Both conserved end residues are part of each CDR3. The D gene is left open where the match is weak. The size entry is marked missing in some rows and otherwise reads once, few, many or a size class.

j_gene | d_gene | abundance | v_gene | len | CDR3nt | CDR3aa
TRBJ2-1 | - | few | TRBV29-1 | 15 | TGCAGCGTCGCCCGCGGGGTCAGCTCCTACAATGAGCAGTTCTTC | CSVARGVSSYNEQFF
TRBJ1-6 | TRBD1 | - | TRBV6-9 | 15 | TGTGCCAGCAGTTACTTGACAGGGGATAATTCACCCCTCCACTTT | CASSYLTGDNSPLHF
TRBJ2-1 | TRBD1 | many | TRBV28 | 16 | TGTGCCAGCAGCCCGGGACAGGGTGTCACCTACAATGAGCAGTTCTTC | CASSPGQGVTYNEQFF
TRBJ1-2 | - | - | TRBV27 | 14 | TGTGCCAGCAGTTTATCGCCAGAATTCTATGGCTACACCTTC | CASSLSPEFYGYTF
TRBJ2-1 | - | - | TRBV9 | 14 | TGTGCCAGCAGCAAGGGGCTACGGGAGAATGAGCAGTTCTTC | CASSKGLRENEQFF
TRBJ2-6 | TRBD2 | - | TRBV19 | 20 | TGTGCCAGTAGTATAGACCGGACTCTAGCGGGCCTCTCTGGGGCCAACGTCCTGACTTTC | CASSIDRTLAGLSGANVLTF
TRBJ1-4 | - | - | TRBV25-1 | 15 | TGTGCCAGCAGTGATCCGGCGGGGCCTAATGAAAAACTGTTTTTT | CASSDPAGPNEKLFF
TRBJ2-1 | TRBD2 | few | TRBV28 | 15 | TGTGCCAGCAGGCTCAGCGGGAGTTCAAGCGGTGAGCAGTTCTTC | CASRLSGSSSGEQFF
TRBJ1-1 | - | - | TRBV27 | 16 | TGTGCCAGCAGTTTATCCGCAGGACCGACGAACACTGAAGCTTTCTTT | CASSLSAGPTNTEAFF
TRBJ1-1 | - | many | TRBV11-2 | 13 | TGTACCAGCAGCTTAGGAATGTACACTGAAGCTTTCTTT | CTSSLGMYTEAFF
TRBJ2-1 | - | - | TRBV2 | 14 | TGTGCCAGCAGTGAAGGAGACAGATACAATGAGCAGTTCTTC | CASSEGDRYNEQFF
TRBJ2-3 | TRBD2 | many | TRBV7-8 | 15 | TGTGCCAGCAGCGATACTAGCGGGAGGTCGGATACGCAGTATTTT | CASSDTSGRSDTQYF
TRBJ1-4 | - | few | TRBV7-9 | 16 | TGTGCCAGCAGCCGTGACCAAAACCTCCCAAATGAAAAACTGTTTTTT | CASSRDQNLPNEKLFF
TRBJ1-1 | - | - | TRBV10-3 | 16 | TGTGCCATCAGTGAGCGGGGACACCGAGGGGTCACTGAAGCTTTCTTT | CAISERGHRGVTEAFF
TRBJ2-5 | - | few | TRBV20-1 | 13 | TGCAGTCCCACCCTAACAAACCAAGAGACCCAGTACTTC | CSPTLTNQETQYF
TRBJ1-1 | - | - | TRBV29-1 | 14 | TGCAGCGCTGTGGTTCGAGGGTTTGACACTGAAGCTTTCTTT | CSAVVRGFDTEAFF
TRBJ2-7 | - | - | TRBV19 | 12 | TGTGCCAGTAGTGGCGGAGGGATCGAGCAGTACTTC | CASSGGGIEQYF
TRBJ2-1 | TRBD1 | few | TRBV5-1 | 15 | TGCGCCAGCAGCTTGGTCCGAGACAGGGGCAATGAGCAGTTCTTC | CASSLVRDRGNEQFF
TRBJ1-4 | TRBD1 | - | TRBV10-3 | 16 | TGTGCCATCAGTGCCTCTCCAGGGGGGACTAATGAAAAACTGTTTTTT | CAISASPGGTNEKLFF
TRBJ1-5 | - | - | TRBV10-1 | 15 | TGCGCCAGCAGCTACCAGGGGTTCCTTAATCAGCCCCAGCATTTT | CASSYQGFLNQPQHF
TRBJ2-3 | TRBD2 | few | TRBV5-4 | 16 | TGTGCCAGCAGGGGACTAGCGGGTACTAGCACAGATACGCAGTATTTT | CASRGLAGTSTDTQYF
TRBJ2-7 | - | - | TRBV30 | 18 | TGTGCCTGGAGTGCCCTAAGGACAGTGTCGCTGAATGGCTACGAGCAGTACTTC | CAWSALRTVSLNGYEQYF
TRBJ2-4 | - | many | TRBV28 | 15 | TGTGCCAGCATATCACCAAGGGGTCCCAAAAACATTCAGTACTTC | CASISPRGPKNIQYF
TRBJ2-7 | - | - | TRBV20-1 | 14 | TGCAGTGCTAGTAAACAGAATGGGGGCTACGAGCAGTACTTC | CSASKQNGGYEQYF
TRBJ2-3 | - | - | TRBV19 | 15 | TGTGCCAGTAGGTGGACGGAAACTGTAACAGATACGCAGTATTTT | CASRWTETVTDTQYF
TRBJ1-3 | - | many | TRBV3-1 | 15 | TGTGCCAGCAGCCAAGGAGGGACGGCTGGAAACACCATATATTTT | CASSQGGTAGNTIYF
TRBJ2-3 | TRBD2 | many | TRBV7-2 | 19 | TGTGCCAGCAGCCAAAGAGGGGGGGGACTAGGATTTAGCACAGATACGCAGTATTTT | CASSQRGGGLGFSTDTQYF
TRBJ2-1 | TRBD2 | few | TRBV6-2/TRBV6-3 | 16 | TGTGCCAGCAGTTACTTACTAGCGGCCTCCTACAATGAGCAGTTCTTC | CASSYLLAASYNEQFF
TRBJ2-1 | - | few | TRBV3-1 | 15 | TGTGCCAGCAGCCAACAGTCTAGCTCCTACAATGAGCAGTTCTTC | CASSQQSSSYNEQFF
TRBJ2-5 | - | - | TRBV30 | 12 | TGTGCCTGGAGTCGCGCCCAAGAGACCCAGTACTTC | CAWSRAQETQYF
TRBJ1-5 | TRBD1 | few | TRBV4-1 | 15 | TGCGCCAGCAGATCAGACAGGGGGAGCAATCAGCCCCAGCATTTT | CASRSDRGSNQPQHF
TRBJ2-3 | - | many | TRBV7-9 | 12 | TGTGCCAGCAGCCCAAACACAGATACGCAGTATTTT | CASSPNTDTQYF
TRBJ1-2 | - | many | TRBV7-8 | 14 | TGTGCCAGCAGCTCCACGTGGGGGGGCTATGGCTACACCTTC | CASSSTWGGYGYTF
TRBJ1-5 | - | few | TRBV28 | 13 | TGTGCCAGCAGCCCAGGCAAGAGACAGCCCCAGCATTTT | CASSPGKRQPQHF
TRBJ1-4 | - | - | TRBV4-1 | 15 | TGCGCCAGCGGACCACACAGGCGAACCAATGAAAAACTGTTTTTT | CASGPHRRTNEKLFF
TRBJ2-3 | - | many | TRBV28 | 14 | TGTGCCAGCAGTTTCGCCAGGGACACAGATACGCAGTATTTT | CASSFARDTDTQYF
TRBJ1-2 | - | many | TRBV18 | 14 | TGTGCCAGCTCACCTTCAGGGCTTAACTATGGCTACACCTTC | CASSPSGLNYGYTF
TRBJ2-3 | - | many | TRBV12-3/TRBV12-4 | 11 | TGTGCCAGCGGGGAGGTAGATACGCAGTATTTT | CASGEVDTQYF
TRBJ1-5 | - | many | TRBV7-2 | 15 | TGTGCCAGCAGCTTTGGGTTGAGGGGCGTACAGCCCCAGCATTTT | CASSFGLRGVQPQHF
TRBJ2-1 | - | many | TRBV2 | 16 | TGTGCCAGCAGTGAAGATCGGAATCCAAGATACAATGAGCAGTTCTTC | CASSEDRNPRYNEQFF
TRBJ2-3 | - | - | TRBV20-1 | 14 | TGCAGTGTCCCAAGGAAGGCGGGCACAGATACGCAGTATTTT | CSVPRKAGTDTQYF
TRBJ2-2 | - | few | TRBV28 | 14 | TGTGCCAGCTCCCGGGACACCCACACCGGGGAGCTGTTTTTT | CASSRDTHTGELFF
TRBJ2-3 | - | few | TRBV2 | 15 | TGTGCCAGCAGTGTTATAGGAGGGCCCTCCCCTACGCAGTATTTT | CASSVIGGPSPTQYF
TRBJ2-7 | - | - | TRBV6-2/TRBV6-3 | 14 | TGTGCCAGCAGTGAAAGGGCCAGGGCCTACGAGCAGTACTTC | CASSERARAYEQYF
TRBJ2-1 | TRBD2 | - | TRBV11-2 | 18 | TGTGCCAGCAGCTTAGCCCGACTAGCGGGAGGGATCGGGCAGGAGCAGTTCTTC | CASSLARLAGGIGQEQFF
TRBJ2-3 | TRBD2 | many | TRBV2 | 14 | TGTGCCAGCAGACCCGGACTAGCGGCAGATACGCAGTATTTT | CASRPGLAADTQYF
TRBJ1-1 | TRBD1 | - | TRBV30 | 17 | TGTGCCTGGAGGAGACAGGGGGCTAGCTATACGAACACTGAAGCTTTCTTT | CAWRRQGASYTNTEAFF
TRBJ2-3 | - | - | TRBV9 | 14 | TGTGCCAGCAGCGATCGGACAGGCACAGATACGCAGTATTTT | CASSDRTGTDTQYF
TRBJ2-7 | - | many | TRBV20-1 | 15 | TGCAGTGCGCGGAAGCTGGGCTCTGAAATCGACGAGCAGTACTTC | CSARKLGSEIDEQYF